This is a list of T cell receptor beta chains from one sample in a study of response to subunit inactivated influenza vaccine. TCRdb re-called the RT-PCR reads with MiXCR, one entry per CDR3 protein. The data hold some 550,000 distinct CDR3 sequences, with approximately 22% observed a single time. These data were also filed under a second study, of T cells expressing NK-cell markers.

Sequencing used CD4+ T cells sorted from PBMCs, obtained less than 13 days after vaccination. Source of these receptors: a man aged 45-60 years who received an inactivated influenza vaccine. The CDR3 runs from the conserved cysteine through the conserved F or W. A D gene is named only where the DNA matches it firmly. The size of a clone is reported for some rows only, either as once, few or many, or as a class for expanded clones.

v_gene	d_gene	j_gene	abundance	CDR3nt	CDR3aa
TRBV15	TRBD1	TRBJ2-2	.	TGTGCCACCAGCACCAGACAGGGTGGCGACGGGGAGCTGTTTTTT	CATSTRQGGDGELFF
TRBV7-8	TRBD1	TRBJ2-5	few	TGTGCCAGCAGTCCGCGCGGACAGGGAAAAGAGACCCAGTACTTC	CASSPRGQGKETQYF
TRBV20-1	.	TRBJ2-5	.	TGCAGTGCTAGAGAAGATTGGAAAACACAAGAGACCCAGTACTTC	CSAREDWKTQETQYF
TRBV10-3	TRBD2	TRBJ2-2	few	TGTGCCATCAGTGAGAGAGCGGGAGGGCCGAGCACCGGGGAGCTGTTTTTT	CAISERAGGPSTGELFF
TRBV20-1	.	TRBJ1-4	.	TGCAGTGCTAGACAGGCAGGGTCTAATGAAAAACTGTTTTTT	CSARQAGSNEKLFF
TRBV20-1	TRBD2	TRBJ2-1	few	TGCAGCTCACTAGCGGACTCCTACAATGAGCAGTTCTTC	CSSLADSYNEQFF
TRBV7-8	.	TRBJ2-5	few	TGTGCCAGCAGCAACGGACGGTCTTCGCAAGAGACCCAGTACTTC	CASSNGRSSQETQYF
TRBV6-2/TRBV6-3	.	TRBJ2-3	.	TGTGCCAGCAGTCCCTTTCGGGCTGCCACAGATACGCAGTATTTT	CASSPFRAATDTQYF
TRBV20-1	.	TRBJ2-7	.	TGCAGTGCAGGGACGGTATACGAGCAGTACTTC	CSAGTVYEQYF
TRBV12-3/TRBV12-4	TRBD1	TRBJ2-3	many	TGTGCCAGCAGTTTACGGACAGGCGCCACAGATACGCAGTATTTT	CASSLRTGATDTQYF
TRBV10-3	TRBD1	TRBJ2-7	few	TGTGCCACCGCCCTAGGACAGGGATCCCTCGAGCAGTACTTC	CATALGQGSLEQYF
TRBV7-9	.	TRBJ2-3	few	TGTGCCAGCAGCTTAAGGTCCCTTAGCACAGATACGCAGTATTTT	CASSLRSLSTDTQYF
TRBV6-5	.	TRBJ2-7	few	TGTGCCAGCAGTTACCGCCTCCGGGACTACGAGCAGTACTTC	CASSYRLRDYEQYF
TRBV5-1	TRBD1	TRBJ2-7	many	TGCGCCAGCAGCTTTAACAGGGGGATGGGGGAGCAGTACTTC	CASSFNRGMGEQYF
TRBV20-1	.	TRBJ2-5	few	TGCAGTGCAATCGACCTAGCGGAGACCCAGTACTTC	CSAIDLAETQYF
TRBV20-1	.	TRBJ1-5	.	TGCAGTGCTCAAAAAGAGGGGAGCAATCAGCCCCAGCATTTT	CSAQKEGSNQPQHF
TRBV5-1	TRBD1	TRBJ2-1	once	TGCGCCAGCAGCTTGGGAGGGGGCACTTACAATGAGCAGTTCTTC	CASSLGGGTYNEQFF
TRBV6-1	TRBD1	TRBJ1-2	.	TGTGCCAGAAGCAGCCACAGGGGGGACTATGGCTACACCTTC	CARSSHRGDYGYTF
TRBV5-1	.	TRBJ1-3	few	TGCGCCAGCAGACAAGACGGAAACTCTGGAAACACCATATATTTT	CASRQDGNSGNTIYF
TRBV20-1	.	TRBJ1-1	.	TGCAGTGCCCACGGCAGGGTGGACACTGAAGCTTTCTTT	CSAHGRVDTEAFF
TRBV20-1	.	TRBJ2-2	few	TGCAGTGCTAGAGGACATCCGAACACCGGGGAGCTGTTTTTT	CSARGHPNTGELFF
TRBV7-8	TRBD2	TRBJ2-5	.	TGTGCCAGCAGCGCGGGACTAGCCTACCAAGAGACCCAGTACTTC	CASSAGLAYQETQYF
TRBV28	TRBD1	TRBJ2-7	few	TGTGCCAGCAGTTTATCAGGGGGCCACTACGAGCAGTACTTC	CASSLSGGHYEQYF
TRBV6-2/TRBV6-3	.	TRBJ2-5	many	TGTGCCAGCCAGGACCCACAAGAGACCCAGTACTTC	CASQDPQETQYF
TRBV5-6	.	TRBJ2-3	few	TGTGCCAGCAGCATCCAGGGCTACAACACAGATACGCAGTATTTT	CASSIQGYNTDTQYF
TRBV24-1	TRBD1	TRBJ2-1	.	TGTGCCACCAGTGATTTCGCCGGGACAGCAAACAATGAGCAGTTCTTC	CATSDFAGTANNEQFF
TRBV7-2	.	TRBJ2-1	.	TGTGCCAGCAGCTTAGGGACTCCTGCACCCCCGTTCTTC	CASSLGTPAPPFF